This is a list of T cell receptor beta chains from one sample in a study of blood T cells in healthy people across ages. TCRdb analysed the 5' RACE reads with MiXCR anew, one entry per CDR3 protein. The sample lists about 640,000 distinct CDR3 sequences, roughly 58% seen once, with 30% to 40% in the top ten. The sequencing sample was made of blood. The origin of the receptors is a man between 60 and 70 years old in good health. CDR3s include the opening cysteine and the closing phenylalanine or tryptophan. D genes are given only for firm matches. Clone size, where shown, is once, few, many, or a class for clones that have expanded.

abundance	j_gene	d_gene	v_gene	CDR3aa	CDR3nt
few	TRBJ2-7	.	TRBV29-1	CSVVGGSREQYF	TGCAGCGTTGTGGGGGGATCTCGCGAGCAGTACTTC
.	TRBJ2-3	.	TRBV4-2	CASSQGSTSMDTDTQYF	TGTGCCAGCAGCCAAGGGTCCACATCTATGGACACAGATACGCAGTATTTT
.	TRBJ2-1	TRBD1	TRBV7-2	CASSPGTGPSYNEQFF	TGTGCCAGCAGCCCGGGGACAGGCCCCTCCTACAATGAGCAGTTCTTC
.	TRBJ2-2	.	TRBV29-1	CSVLQAAAGELFF	TGCAGCGTTCTCCAGGCAGCAGCCGGGGAGCTGTTTTTT
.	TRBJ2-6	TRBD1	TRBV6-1	CASGGIRDRGLSGANVLTF	TGTGCCAGCGGAGGGATAAGGGACAGGGGGCTCTCTGGGGCCAACGTCCTGACTTTC
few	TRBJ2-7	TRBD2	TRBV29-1	CSVVTSGTASEQYF	TGCAGCGTTGTGACTAGCGGGACAGCTTCCGAGCAGTACTTC
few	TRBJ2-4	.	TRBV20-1	CSASPDLAKNIQYF	TGCAGTGCTAGTCCGGACCTAGCCAAAAACATTCAGTACTTC
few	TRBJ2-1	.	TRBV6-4	CASSAFGGSNNEQFF	TGTGCCAGCAGCGCCTTTGGAGGCTCTAACAATGAGCAGTTCTTC
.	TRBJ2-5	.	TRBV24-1	CATSDTTGLETQYF	TGTGCCACCAGTGATACAACAGGGTTGGAGACCCAGTACTTC
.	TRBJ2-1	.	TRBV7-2	CASSQGRNNEQFF	TGTGCCAGCAGCCAAGGACGGAACAATGAGCAGTTCTTC
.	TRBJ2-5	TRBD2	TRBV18	CASSPQNSGGETQYF	TGTGCCAGCTCACCGCAGAATAGCGGGGGTGAGACCCAGTACTTC
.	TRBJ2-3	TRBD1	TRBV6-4	CASSGGGDNTDTQYF	TGTGCCAGCAGTGGAGGGGGCGACAACACAGATACGCAGTATTTT
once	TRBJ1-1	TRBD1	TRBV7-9	CASSLGGGQGRRNTEAFF	TGTGCCAGCAGCTTAGGAGGAGGACAGGGCCGGAGGAACACTGAAGCTTTCTTT
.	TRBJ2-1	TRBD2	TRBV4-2	CASSQDPGTSGANEQFF	TGTGCCAGCAGCCAAGATCCCGGGACTAGCGGGGCCAATGAGCAGTTCTTC
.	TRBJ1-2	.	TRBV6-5	CASTDGEGSGYTF	TGTGCCAGCACCGACGGGGAGGGGAGCGGCTACACCTTC
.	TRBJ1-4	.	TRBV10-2	CASSEPGHPATNEKLFF	TGCGCCAGCAGTGAACCGGGACACCCGGCAACTAATGAAAAACTGTTTTTT
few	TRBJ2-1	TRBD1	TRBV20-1	CSAREPPGQGPYNEQFF	TGCAGTGCTAGAGAGCCCCCCGGACAGGGGCCATACAATGAGCAGTTCTTC
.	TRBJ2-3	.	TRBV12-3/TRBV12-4	CASSPGTPSADTQYF	TGTGCCAGCAGTCCCGGGACACCGAGCGCAGATACGCAGTATTTT
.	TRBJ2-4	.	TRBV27	CASSWGVAKNIQYF	TGTGCCAGCAGTTGGGGGGTGGCCAAAAACATTCAGTACTTC
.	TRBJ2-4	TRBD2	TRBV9	CASSVEAGGRIQYF	TGTGCCAGCAGCGTAGAAGCGGGGGGGCGTATTCAGTACTTC
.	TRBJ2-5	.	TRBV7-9	CASSLTGSAQGFQETQYF	TGTGCCAGCAGCTTAACGGGTAGCGCTCAGGGGTTCCAAGAGACCCAGTACTTC
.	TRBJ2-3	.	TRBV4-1	CASSHLAGIEGTDTQYF	TGCGCCAGCAGCCACCTTGCAGGGATCGAGGGCACAGATACGCAGTATTTT
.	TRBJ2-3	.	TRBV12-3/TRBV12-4	CASSLPGSSGKTQYF	TGTGCCAGCAGTCTACCGGGGTCCTCGGGGAAGACGCAGTATTTT
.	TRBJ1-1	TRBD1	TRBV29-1	CSVGTDKNTEAFF	TGCAGCGTCGGGACAGATAAGAACACTGAAGCTTTCTTT
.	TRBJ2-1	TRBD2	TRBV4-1	CASSQNLAGFSYNEQFF	TGCGCCAGCAGCCAAAATTTAGCGGGATTCTCCTACAATGAGCAGTTCTTC
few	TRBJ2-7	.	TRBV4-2	CASSQGQETYEQYF	TGTGCCAGCAGCCAAGGACAAGAAACCTACGAGCAGTACTTC
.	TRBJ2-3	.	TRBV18	CASSQSRETDTQYF	TGTGCCAGCTCCCAAAGCCGGGAGACAGATACGCAGTATTTT
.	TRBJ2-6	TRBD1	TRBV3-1	CASSHYRGSGANVLTF	TGTGCCAGCAGCCACTACAGGGGTTCTGGGGCCAACGTCCTGACTTTC
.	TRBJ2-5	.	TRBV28	CASAVGETQYF	TGTGCCAGCGCTGTAGGGGAGACCCAGTACTTC
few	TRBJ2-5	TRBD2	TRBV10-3	CAIGATSGGAETQYF	TGTGCCATCGGAGCGACTAGCGGGGGGGCGGAGACCCAGTACTTC
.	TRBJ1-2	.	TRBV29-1	CSVDRIYGYTF	TGCAGCGTTGACAGGATCTATGGCTACACCTTC
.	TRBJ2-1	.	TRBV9	CASSVEGTTVLDEQFF	TGTGCCAGCAGCGTAGAAGGGACAACCGTACTCGATGAGCAGTTCTTC
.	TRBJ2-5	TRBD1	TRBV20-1	CSANRGFQETQYF	TGCAGTGCCAACAGGGGTTTTCAAGAGACCCAGTACTTC
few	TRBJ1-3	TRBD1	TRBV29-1	CSVEDRDRQGESSGNTIYF	TGCAGCGTTGAAGATCGGGACCGACAGGGAGAAAGCTCTGGAAACACCATATATTTT
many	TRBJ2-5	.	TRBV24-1	CATSATATQETQYF	TGTGCCACCAGTGCCACAGCAACCCAAGAGACCCAGTACTTC
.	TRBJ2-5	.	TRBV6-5	CASSYARQETQYF	TGTGCCAGCAGTTACGCGCGACAAGAGACCCAGTACTTC
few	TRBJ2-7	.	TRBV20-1	CSAYPGQTPYEQYF	TGCAGTGCCTATCCGGGACAAACACCCTACGAGCAGTACTTC
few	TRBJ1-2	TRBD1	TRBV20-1	CSIPGQGYSGYTF	TGCAGTATCCCGGGACAGGGATACAGTGGCTACACCTTC
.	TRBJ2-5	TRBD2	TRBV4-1	CASSPEEGLGLAGETQYF	TGCGCCAGCAGCCCTGAAGAAGGTCTCGGTCTAGCGGGAGAGACCCAGTACTTC
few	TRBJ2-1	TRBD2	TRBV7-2	CASSTTSGGATYNEQFF	TGTGCCAGCAGCACGACTAGCGGGGGGGCGACCTACAATGAGCAGTTCTTC
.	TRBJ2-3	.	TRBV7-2	CASSPGRGGATDTQYF	TGTGCCAGCAGCCCAGGGCGCGGGGGCGCCACAGATACGCAGTATTTT
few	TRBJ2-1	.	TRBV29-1	CSVESTGHNEQFF	TGCAGCGTCGAGTCTACAGGGCACAATGAGCAGTTCTTC
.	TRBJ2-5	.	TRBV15	CATSPPGRLETQYF	TGTGCCACCTCTCCACCGGGGCGACTGGAGACCCAGTACTTC
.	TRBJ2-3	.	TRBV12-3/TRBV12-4	CASSRGSPDTQYF	TGTGCCAGCAGTAGGGGAAGCCCAGATACGCAGTATTTT
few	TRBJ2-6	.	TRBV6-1	CASSEDYRTGANVLTF	TGTGCCAGCAGTGAAGACTACAGGACCGGGGCCAACGTCCTGACTTTC
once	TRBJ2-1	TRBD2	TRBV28	CASSPLSGTSGGQSSYNEQFF	TGTGCCAGCAGTCCGCTCTCCGGGACTAGCGGGGGCCAAAGCTCCTACAATGAGCAGTTCTTC
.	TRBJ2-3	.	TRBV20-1	CSVRNYTQYF	TGCAGTGTTCGCAATTATACGCAGTATTTT
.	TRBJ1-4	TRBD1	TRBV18	CASSPPGQGNEKLFF	TGTGCCAGCTCACCGCCGGGACAGGGTAATGAAAAACTGTTTTTT
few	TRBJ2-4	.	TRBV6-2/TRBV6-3	CASSYGRVNIQYF	TGTGCCAGCAGTTACGGCAGAGTAAACATTCAGTACTTC
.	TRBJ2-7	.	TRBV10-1	CASSESWGPYEQYF	TGCGCCAGCAGTGAGTCGTGGGGCCCCTACGAGCAGTACTTC
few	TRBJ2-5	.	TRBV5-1	CASSFGGDRHQETQYF	TGCGCCAGCAGCTTTGGAGGAGACAGGCACCAAGAGACCCAGTACTTC
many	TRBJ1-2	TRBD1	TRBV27	CASRGVDRVDGYTF	TGTGCCAGCCGGGGCGTTGACAGGGTGGATGGCTACACCTTC
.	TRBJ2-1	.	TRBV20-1	CSARDPRAKNSYNEQFF	TGCAGTGCTAGAGATCCCAGGGCCAAGAACTCCTACAATGAGCAGTTCTTC
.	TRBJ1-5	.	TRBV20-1	CSARGGEGSNQPQHF	TGCAGTGCTAGAGGGGGGGAGGGTAGCAATCAGCCCCAGCATTTT
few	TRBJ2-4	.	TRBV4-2	CASSHKDGKNIQYF	TGTGCCAGCAGCCATAAGGACGGAAAAAACATTCAGTACTTC